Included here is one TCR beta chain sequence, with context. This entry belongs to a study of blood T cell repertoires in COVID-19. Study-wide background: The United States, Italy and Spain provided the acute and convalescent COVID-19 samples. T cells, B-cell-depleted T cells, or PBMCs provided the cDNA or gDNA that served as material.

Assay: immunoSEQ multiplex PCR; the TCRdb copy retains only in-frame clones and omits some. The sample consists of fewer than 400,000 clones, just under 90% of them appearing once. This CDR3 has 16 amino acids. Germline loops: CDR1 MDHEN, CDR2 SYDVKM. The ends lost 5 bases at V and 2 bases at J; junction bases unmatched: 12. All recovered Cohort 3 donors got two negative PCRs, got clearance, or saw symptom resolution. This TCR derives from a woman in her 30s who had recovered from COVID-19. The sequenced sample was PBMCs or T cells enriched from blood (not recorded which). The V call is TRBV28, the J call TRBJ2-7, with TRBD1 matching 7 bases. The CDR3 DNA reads TGTGCCAGCAGTGAATTAACCGGGACAGCACCCTACGAGCAGTACTTC. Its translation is CASSELTGTAPYEQYF.